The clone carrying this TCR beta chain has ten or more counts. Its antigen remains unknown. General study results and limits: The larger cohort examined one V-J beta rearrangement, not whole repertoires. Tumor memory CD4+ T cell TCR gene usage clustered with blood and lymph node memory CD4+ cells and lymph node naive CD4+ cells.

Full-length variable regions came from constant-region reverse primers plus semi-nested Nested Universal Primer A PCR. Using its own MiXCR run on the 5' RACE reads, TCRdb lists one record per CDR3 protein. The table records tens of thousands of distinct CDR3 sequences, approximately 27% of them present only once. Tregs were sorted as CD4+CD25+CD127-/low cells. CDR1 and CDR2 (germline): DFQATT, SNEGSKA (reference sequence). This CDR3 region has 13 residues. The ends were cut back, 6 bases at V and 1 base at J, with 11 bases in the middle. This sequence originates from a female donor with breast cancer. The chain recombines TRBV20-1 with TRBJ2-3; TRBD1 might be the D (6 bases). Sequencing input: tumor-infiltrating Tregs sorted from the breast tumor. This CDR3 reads CSAQDRRTDTQYF. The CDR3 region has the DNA TGCAGTGCCCAGGACAGACGCACAGATACGCAGTATTTT.